The clone carrying this T cell receptor (beta chain) was picked up a small number of times. What it binds is not known. Germline CDR1 and CDR2: MDHEN and SYDVKM. The CDR3 runs 15 residues. V dropped 6 bases and J dropped 4 bases, with 16 bases sitting between them. This entry belongs to a study of OX40 agonist ivuxolimab in advanced cancers. Points from the study as a whole: The mean number of expanded clones was higher in CD8+ T cells than in CD4+. Antigen targets of the expanded peripheral T cells went undetermined. Both blood CD4+ and CD8+ T cells showed clonal growth by week 6 at 0.1 to 3.0 mg/kg.

TCRdb's copy holds only in-frame clones and misses some; the assay was immunoSEQ multiplex PCR. The sample records tens of thousands of clones, approximately 84% being singletons. Excluded were patients having autoimmune disease history or systemic immunosuppression. V gene TRBV28 combines with J gene TRBJ2-1; a weak D match, TRBD2 (7 bases). The sequence was collected from an adult with an advanced solid tumor such as melanoma, head and neck, liver or kidney cancer. This sample comprised CD4+ or CD8+ T cells sorted from blood, obtained in a trial of the OX40 agonist ivuxolimab. CDR3 sequence: CASRVGGGGYNEQFF. CDR3 DNA: TGTGCCAGCAGGGTAGGGGGAGGGGGATACAATGAGCAGTTCTTC.